This is a list of T cell receptor beta chains from one sample in a study of CD8+ T cells in alopecia areata. Sequencing used immunoSEQ multiplex PCR; TCRdb keeps in-frame clones, though not all of them. This table has around 270,000 clones, roughly 64% appearing once. The starting material was CD4+ T cells sorted from blood, obtained at week 24, from a patient treated with tofacitinib. The receptors derive from a human donor with alopecia areata. The CDR3 runs from the conserved cysteine through the conserved F or W. A D gene is named only where the DNA matches it firmly. For some rows the clone size is stated as once, few or many, or as a class when expanded; others skip it.

>-|TRBV5-6|TRBJ1-2|-
TGTGCCAGCAGCTTGGGATCGATCCCTAACTATGGCTACACCTTC
CASSLGSIPNYGYTF
>-|TRBV5-1|TRBJ1-1|TRBD1
TGCGCCAGCAGCTTAACAGGGGGAAGCACTGAAGCTTTCTTT
CASSLTGGSTEAFF
>-|TRBV29-1|TRBJ1-2|-
TGCAGCGGTAAGACAGGTCATGGCTACACCTTC
CSGKTGHGYTF
>-|TRBV4-1|TRBJ2-7|TRBD2
TGCGCCAGCAGCCGGACTAGCGGAGTCTACGAGCAGTACTTC
CASSRTSGVYEQYF
>few|TRBV7-9|TRBJ2-5|-
TGTGCCTGCAGAGCGAGGGAGACCCAGTACTTC
CACRARETQYF
>few|TRBV7-3|TRBJ2-1|-
TGTGCCAGCAGCTCCGGGGCGAACAATGAGCAGTTCTTC
CASSSGANNEQFF
>-|TRBV4-1|TRBJ2-7|-
TGCGCCAGCAGCCAACTTGTGGGAATTCAGTACTTC
CASSQLVGIQYF
>-|TRBV9|TRBJ2-5|TRBD2
TGTGCCAGCAGCCCCGGGGTAGCGGGGTACCAAGAGACCCAGTACTTC
CASSPGVAGYQETQYF
>-|TRBV6-1|TRBJ1-2|TRBD1
TGTGCCAGCAGAACTGGACAGGGGCCCTACTATGGCTACACCTTC
CASRTGQGPYYGYTF
>-|TRBV5-1|TRBJ2-3|TRBD2
TGCGCCAGCAGCTTGGCGGCGGGGGGAAACACAGATACGCAGTATTTT
CASSLAAGGNTDTQYF
>-|TRBV29-1|TRBJ2-3|TRBD2
TGCAGCGTTGACCGGAAAAGCGGGGGGTTCAGCTATTTT
CSVDRKSGGFSYF